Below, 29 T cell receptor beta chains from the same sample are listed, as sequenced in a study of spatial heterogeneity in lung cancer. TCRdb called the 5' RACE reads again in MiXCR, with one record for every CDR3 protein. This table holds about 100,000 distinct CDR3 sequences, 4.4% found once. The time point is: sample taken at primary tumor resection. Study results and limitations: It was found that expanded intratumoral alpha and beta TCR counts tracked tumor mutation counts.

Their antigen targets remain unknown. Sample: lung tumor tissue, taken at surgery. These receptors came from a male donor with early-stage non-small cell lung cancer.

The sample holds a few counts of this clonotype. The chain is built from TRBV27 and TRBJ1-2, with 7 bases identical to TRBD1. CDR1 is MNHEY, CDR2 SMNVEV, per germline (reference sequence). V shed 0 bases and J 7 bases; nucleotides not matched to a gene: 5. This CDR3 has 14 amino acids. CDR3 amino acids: CASSLSRQGAGYTF. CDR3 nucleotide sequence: TGTGCCAGCAGTTTATCACGACAGGGCGCTGGCTACACCTTC.

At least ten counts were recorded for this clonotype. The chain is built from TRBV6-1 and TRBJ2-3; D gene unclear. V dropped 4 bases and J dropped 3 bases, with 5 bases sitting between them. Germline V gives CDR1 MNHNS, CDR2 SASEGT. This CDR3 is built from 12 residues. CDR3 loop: CASSGYTDTQYF. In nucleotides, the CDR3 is TGTGCCAGCAGTGGATATACAGATACGCAGTATTTT.

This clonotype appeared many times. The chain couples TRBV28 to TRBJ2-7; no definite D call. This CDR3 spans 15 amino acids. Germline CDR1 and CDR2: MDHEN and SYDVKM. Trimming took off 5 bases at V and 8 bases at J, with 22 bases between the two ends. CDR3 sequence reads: CASSPTLQPQEKQYF. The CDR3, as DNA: TGTGCCAGCAGTCCAACGCTGCAACCCCAGGAAAAGCAGTACTTC.

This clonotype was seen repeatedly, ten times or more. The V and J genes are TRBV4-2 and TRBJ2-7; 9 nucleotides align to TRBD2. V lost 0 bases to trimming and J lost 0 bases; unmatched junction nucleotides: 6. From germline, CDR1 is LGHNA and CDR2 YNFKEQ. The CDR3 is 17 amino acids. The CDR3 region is CASSQDLTSGLSYEQYF. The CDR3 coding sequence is TGTGCCAGCAGCCAAGATCTGACTAGCGGCCTCTCCTACGAGCAGTACTTC.

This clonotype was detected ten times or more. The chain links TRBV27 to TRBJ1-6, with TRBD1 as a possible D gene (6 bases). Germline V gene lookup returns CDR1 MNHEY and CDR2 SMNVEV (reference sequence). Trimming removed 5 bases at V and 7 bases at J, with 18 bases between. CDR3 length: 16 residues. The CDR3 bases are TGTGCCAGCAGTATCCATTACAGGGCTGCGAATTCACCCCTCCACTTT. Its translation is CASSIHYRAANSPLHF.

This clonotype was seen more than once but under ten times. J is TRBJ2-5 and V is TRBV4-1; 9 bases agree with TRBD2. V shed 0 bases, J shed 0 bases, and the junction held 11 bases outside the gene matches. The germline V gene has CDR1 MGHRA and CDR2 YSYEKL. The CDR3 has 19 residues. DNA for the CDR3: TGCGCCAGCAGCCAAGATAGCGGGAGTATATTCCCCCACCAAGAGACCCAGTACTTC. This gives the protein CASSQDSGSIFPHQETQYF.

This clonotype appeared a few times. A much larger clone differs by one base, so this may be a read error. CDR3 coding DNA: TGTGCCAGCAAGTTCGCGAGGACCTACGAGCGGTACTTC. Translated: CASKFARTYERYF. The chain uses TRBV28 and TRBJ2-7; D remains ambiguous. The V gene's germline CDR1 is MDHEN and CDR2 SYDVKM. The CDR3 totals 13 residues.

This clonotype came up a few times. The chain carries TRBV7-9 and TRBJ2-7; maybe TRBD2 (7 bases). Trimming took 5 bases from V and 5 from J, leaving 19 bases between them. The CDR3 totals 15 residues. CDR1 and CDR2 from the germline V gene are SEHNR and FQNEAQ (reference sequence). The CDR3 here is CASSPWTARGDEQYF. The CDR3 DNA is TGTGCCAGCAGCCCTTGGACAGCCCGGGGGGACGAGCAGTACTTC.

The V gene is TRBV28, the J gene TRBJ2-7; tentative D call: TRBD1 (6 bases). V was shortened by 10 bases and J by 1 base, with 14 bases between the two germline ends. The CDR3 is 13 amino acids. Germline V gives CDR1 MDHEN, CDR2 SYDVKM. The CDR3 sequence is CATGGQTSYEQYF. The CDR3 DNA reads TGTGCCACCGGAGGACAGACTTCCTACGAGCAGTACTTC.

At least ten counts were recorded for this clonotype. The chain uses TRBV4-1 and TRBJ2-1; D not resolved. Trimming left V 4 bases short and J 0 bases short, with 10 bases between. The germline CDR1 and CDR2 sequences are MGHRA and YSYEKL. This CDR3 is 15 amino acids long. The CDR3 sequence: CASSPFLASYNEQFF. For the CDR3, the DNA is TGCGCCAGCAGCCCTTTCCTCGCCTCCTACAATGAGCAGTTCTTC.

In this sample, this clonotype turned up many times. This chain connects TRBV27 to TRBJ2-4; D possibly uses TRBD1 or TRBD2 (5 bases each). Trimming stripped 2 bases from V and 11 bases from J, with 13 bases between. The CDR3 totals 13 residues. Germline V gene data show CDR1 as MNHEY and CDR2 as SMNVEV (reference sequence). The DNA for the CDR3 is TGTGCCAGCAGTTTAATTTGGGGGAACCTTCAGTACTTC. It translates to CASSLIWGNLQYF.

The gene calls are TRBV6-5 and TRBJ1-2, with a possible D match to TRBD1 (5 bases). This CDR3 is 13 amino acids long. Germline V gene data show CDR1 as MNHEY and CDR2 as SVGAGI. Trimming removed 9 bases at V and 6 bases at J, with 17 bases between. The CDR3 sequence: CASSGTRANGYTF. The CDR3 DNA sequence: TGTGCCAGTAGTGGCACCAGGGCGAATGGCTACACCTTC.

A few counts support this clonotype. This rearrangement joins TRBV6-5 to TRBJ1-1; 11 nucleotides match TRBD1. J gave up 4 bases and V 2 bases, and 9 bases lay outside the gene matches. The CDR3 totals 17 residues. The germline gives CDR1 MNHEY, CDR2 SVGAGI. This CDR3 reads CASSYPEDRGQVTEAFF. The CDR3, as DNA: TGTGCCAGCAGTTACCCCGAGGACAGGGGGCAGGTCACTGAAGCTTTCTTT.

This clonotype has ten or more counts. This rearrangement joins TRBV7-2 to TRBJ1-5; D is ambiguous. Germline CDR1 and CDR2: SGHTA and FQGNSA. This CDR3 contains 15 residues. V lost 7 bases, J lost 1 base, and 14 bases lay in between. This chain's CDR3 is CASTQTPGSNQPQHF. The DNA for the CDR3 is TGTGCCAGCACACAGACACCGGGGAGCAATCAGCCCCAGCATTTT.

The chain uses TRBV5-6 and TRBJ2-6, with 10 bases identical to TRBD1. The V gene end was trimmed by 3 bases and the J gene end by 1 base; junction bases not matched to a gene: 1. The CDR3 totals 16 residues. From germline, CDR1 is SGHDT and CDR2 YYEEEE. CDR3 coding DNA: TGTGCCAGCAGCTGGGACAGGGGTTCTGGGGCCAACGTCCTGACTTTC. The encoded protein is CASSWDRGSGANVLTF.

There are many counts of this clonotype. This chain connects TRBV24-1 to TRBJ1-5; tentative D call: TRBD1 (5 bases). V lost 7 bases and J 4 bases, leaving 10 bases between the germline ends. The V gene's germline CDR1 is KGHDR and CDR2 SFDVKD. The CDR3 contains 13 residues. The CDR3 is CATREGRNQPQHF. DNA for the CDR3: TGTGCCACCAGGGAGGGACGGAATCAGCCCCAGCATTTT.

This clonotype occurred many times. The CDR3 spells CASSSYAGVGTDTQYF. The DNA of the CDR3 is TGTGCCAGCAGTTCCTACGCGGGGGTTGGCACAGATACGCAGTATTTT. The J gene is TRBJ2-3, the V gene TRBV12-3 or TRBV12-4, with 7 bases aligning to TRBD2. The CDR3 runs 16 residues. After removal of 4 bases from V and 1 base from J, the junction contained 8 bases not matched to a gene.

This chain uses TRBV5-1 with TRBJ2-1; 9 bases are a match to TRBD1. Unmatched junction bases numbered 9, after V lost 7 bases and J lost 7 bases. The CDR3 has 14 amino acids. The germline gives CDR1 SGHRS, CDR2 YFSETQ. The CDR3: CASHRDRVSNEQFF. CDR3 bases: TGCGCCAGCCACCGGGACAGGGTTTCGAATGAGCAGTTCTTC.

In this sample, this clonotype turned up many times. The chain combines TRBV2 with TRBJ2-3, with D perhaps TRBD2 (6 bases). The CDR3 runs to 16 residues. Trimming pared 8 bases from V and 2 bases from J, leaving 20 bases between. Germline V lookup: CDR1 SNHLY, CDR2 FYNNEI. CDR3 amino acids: CASGDSRRPYTDTQYF. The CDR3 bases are TGTGCCAGCGGGGACTCGAGGCGACCTTACACAGATACGCAGTATTTT. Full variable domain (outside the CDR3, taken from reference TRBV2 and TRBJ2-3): EPEVTQTPSHQVTQMGQEVILRCVPISNHLYFYWYRQILGQKVEFLVSFYNNEISEKSEIFDDQFSVERPDGSNFTLKIRSTKLEDSAMYFCASGDSRRPYTDTQYFGPGTRLTVL.

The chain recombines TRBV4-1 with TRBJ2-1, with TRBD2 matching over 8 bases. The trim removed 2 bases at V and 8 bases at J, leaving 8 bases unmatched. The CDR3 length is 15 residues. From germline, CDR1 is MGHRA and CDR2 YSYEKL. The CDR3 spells CASSQLLTGGDEQFF. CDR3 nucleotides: TGCGCCAGCAGCCAACTCTTGACCGGGGGGGATGAGCAGTTCTTC.

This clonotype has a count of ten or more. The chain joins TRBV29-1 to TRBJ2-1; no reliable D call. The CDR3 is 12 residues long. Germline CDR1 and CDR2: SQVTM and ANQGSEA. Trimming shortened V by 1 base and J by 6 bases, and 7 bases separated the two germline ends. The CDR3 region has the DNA TGCAGCGTTGAAGGGTGGGGCAATGAGCAGTTCTTC. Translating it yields CSVEGWGNEQFF.

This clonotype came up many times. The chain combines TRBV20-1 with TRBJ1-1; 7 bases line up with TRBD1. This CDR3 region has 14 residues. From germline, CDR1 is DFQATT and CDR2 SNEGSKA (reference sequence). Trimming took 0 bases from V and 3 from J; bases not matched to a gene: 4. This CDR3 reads CSARDKGQHTEAFF. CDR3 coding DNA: TGCAGTGCTAGAGATAAGGGACAGCACACTGAAGCTTTCTTT.

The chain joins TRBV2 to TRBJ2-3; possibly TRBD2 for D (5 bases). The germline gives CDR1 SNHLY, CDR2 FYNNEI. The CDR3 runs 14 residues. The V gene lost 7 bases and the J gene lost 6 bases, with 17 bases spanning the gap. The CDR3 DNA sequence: TGTGCCAGCAACCGACTGAGCTGGGAGGATACGCAGTATTTT. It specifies CASNRLSWEDTQYF.

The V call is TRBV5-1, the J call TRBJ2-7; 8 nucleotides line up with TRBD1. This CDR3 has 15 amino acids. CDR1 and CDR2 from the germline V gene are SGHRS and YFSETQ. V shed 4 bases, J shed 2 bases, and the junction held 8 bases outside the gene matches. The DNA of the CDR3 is TGCGCCAGCAGCACCGGACAGGGCGGGACCTACGAGCAGTACTTC. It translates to CASSTGQGGTYEQYF.

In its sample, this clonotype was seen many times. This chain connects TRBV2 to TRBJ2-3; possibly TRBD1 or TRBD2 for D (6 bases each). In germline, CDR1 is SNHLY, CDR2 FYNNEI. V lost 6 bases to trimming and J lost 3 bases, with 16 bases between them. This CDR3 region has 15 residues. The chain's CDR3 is CASRPWTGATDTQYF. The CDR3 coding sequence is TGTGCCAGCAGACCCTGGACGGGGGCTACAGATACGCAGTATTTT.

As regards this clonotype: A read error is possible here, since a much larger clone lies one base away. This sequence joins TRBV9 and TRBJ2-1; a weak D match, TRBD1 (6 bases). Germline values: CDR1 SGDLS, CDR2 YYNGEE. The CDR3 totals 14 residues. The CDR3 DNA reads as TGTGCCAGCAGCCTTTATGGGGGCTTCGATGAGAAGTTCTTC. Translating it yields CASSLYGGFDEKFF.

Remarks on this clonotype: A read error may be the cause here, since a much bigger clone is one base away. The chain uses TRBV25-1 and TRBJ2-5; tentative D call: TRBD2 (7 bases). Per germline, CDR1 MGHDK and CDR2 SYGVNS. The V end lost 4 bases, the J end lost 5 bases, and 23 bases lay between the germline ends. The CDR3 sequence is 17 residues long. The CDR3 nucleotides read TGTGCCAGCAGTGTCCGGGTAGGCGGGGGCCCCGGCGAGACCCAGTACTTC. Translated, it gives CASSVRVGGGPGETQYF.

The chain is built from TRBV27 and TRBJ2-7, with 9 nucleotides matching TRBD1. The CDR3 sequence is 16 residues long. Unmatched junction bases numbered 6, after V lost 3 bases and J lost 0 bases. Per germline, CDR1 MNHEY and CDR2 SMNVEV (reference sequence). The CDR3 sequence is CASSLGPGQGSYEQYF. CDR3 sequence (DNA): TGTGCCAGCAGTTTGGGGCCGGGACAGGGCTCCTACGAGCAGTACTTC.

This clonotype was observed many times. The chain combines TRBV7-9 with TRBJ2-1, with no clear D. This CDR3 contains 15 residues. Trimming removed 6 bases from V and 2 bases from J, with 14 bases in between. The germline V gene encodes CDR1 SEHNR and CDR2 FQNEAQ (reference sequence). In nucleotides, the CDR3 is TGTGCCAGCAGAACGGGTTTCGGGCCCTACAATGAGCAGTTCTTC. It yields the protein CASRTGFGPYNEQFF.